One sample yielded the 9 T cell receptor beta chains listed below, sequenced in a study of T cells after yellow fever vaccination (dated by TCRdb to between 2017 and 2020). The treatment or condition label on this specimen signifies: live attenuated yellow fever vaccine strain. The receptor library was made with 5' RACE. Sequencer: Illumina HiSeq 2500. Through fastp at Q25 and MiXCR, TCRdb rebuilt clones from the public reads, retaining in-frame beta chains. Entries that share a CDR3 protein sequence are merged under the most common genes and DNA. This sample gives about 400,000 distinct CDR3 sequences in total; over 5% of them show up just once. The ten largest clones represent 15% of the sample. The material sequenced was PBMCs, taken 5 days after the yellow fever booster vaccination. Receptors originate from a man younger than 40 who received the YFV17D yellow fever vaccine.

This clonotype showed up just a few times. This chain connects TRBV2 to TRBJ2-3; D perhaps matches TRBD2 (6 bases). Trimming pared 6 bases from V and 10 bases from J, leaving 14 bases between. Germline assignment: CDR1 SNHLY and CDR2 FYNNEI. CDR3 size: 12 residues. The CDR3 DNA reads as TGTGCCAGCAGCGTTTCGGAGCGGGCGCAGTATTTT. As protein: CASSVSERAQYF.

The chain carries TRBV29-1 and TRBJ2-5; TRBD2 agrees at 7 bases. The CDR3 is made up of 11 amino acids. V lost 7 bases and J lost 3; bases outside the gene matches: 2. Per germline, CDR1 SQVTM and CDR2 ANQGSEA. CDR3 DNA sequence: TGCAGCGGGGGGGGGGAAGAGACCCAGTACTTC. Encoded protein: CSGGGEETQYF.

V and J are TRBV2 and TRBJ2-3; D gene uncertain. V lost 7 bases, J lost 2 bases, and 13 bases lay in between. The CDR3 sequence is 14 residues long. Per germline, CDR1 SNHLY and CDR2 FYNNEI. The CDR3 DNA reads as TGTGCCAGCATCTGGCTAGTCGCCACAGATACGCAGTATTTT. This gives the protein CASIWLVATDTQYF.

This chain connects TRBV10-2 to TRBJ1-6; D unclear. This CDR3 region has 12 residues. V was cut by 2 bases and J by 13 bases, with 9 bases left in between. The germline gives CDR1 WSHSY, CDR2 SAAADI. This CDR3 is CASSEERLPLHF. CDR3 sequence (DNA): TGCGCCAGCAGTGAGGAACGTCTGCCCCTCCACTTT.

The genes are TRBV15 and TRBJ2-5; either TRBD1 or TRBD2 may fit D (5 bases each). V lost 1 base and J lost 4, with 13 bases in between. Germline-derived CDR1 and CDR2 are LNHNV and YYDKDF (reference sequence). The CDR3 spans 15 residues. The chain's CDR3 is CATSRGRGVGETQYF. The CDR3 nucleotides are TGTGCCACCAGCAGAGGAAGAGGGGTGGGAGAGACCCAGTACTTC. Complete variable domain (other parts from reference TRBV15 and TRBJ2-5): DAMVIQNPRYQVTQFGKPVTLSCSQTLNHNVMYWYQQKSSQAPKLLFHYYDKDFNNEADTPDNFQSRRPNTSFCFLDIRSPGLGDTAMYLCATSRGRGVGETQYFGPGTRLLVL.

The chain uses TRBV19 and TRBJ1-6, with unresolved D. Per germline, CDR1 LNHDA and CDR2 SQIVND (reference sequence). This CDR3 spans 13 amino acids. The ends were cut back, 1 base at V and 8 bases at J, with 6 bases in the middle. For the CDR3, the DNA is TGTGCCAGTAGTATAGGCCGGGATTCACCCCTCCACTTT. This gives the protein CASSIGRDSPLHF.

This clonotype turned up a few times. V usage is TRBV6-2 or TRBV6-3 and J usage is TRBJ1-6; TRBD1 might be the D (6 bases). The CDR3 length is 15 residues. Looked up from germline, CDR1 is MNHEY and CDR2 is SVGEGT. V lost 2 bases and J lost 7, with 12 bases in between. CDR3 sequence reads: CASSYHREENSPLHF. CDR3 sequence (DNA): TGTGCCAGCAGTTACCACAGGGAAGAAAATTCACCCCTCCACTTT.

This clonotype was counted a few times. The chain links TRBV4-1 to TRBJ2-4; perhaps TRBD2 as D (5 bases). Germline V CDR1 and CDR2: MGHRA, YSYEKL. The CDR3 runs 16 residues. V shed 4 bases and J shed 5 bases, with 18 bases lying between them. The CDR3 DNA sequence: TGCGCCAGCAGCCTCCGGACGATGGCGAGGGAAAACATTCAGTACTTC. This codes for CASSLRTMARENIQYF.

There are a few counts of this clonotype. The chain joins TRBV23-1 to TRBJ2-7; 11 nucleotides agree with TRBD2. TRBV23-1 is treated as an ORF (open reading frame) with a function not yet certain. Germline trimming cut 0 bases from V and 0 bases from J; bases unmatched to any gene: 7. The CDR3 runs to 18 residues. Here the CDR3 reads CASSQSETSGNSSYEQYF. The CDR3 bases are TGCGCCAGCAGTCAATCGGAGACTAGCGGGAATAGCTCCTACGAGCAGTACTTC.